Presented here are 5 T cell receptor beta chains from one specimen sequenced in a study of radiotherapy plus CTLA-4 blockade in lung cancer. The protocol was immunoSEQ multiplex PCR, while the TCRdb copy is restricted to in-frame clones and leaves out a portion. Counted here are about 49,000 clones, roughly four fifths occurring once; the ten biggest clones make up 11%. The specimen comprised peripheral blood, sampled from a patient treated with radiotherapy plus ipilimumab. The receptors shown here come from a human donor with non-small cell lung cancer who had stable disease on radiotherapy plus ipilimumab.

This sequence joins TRBV2 and TRBJ2-7, with no clear D. Germline V gene data show CDR1 as SNHLY and CDR2 as FYNNEI. With 5 bases removed from V and 3 bases from J, the gap between germline ends came to 11 bases. The CDR3 runs 13 residues. This CDR3 reads CASSRTQNYEQYV. DNA for the CDR3: TGTGCCAGCAGTCGAACACAGAACTACGAGCAGTACGTC.

The chain links TRBV15 to TRBJ1-5; no reliable D call. Germline CDR1 LNHNV, CDR2 YYDKDF (reference sequence). The CDR3 sequence is 16 residues long. Between the trimmed V and J ends, which lost 0 bases and 5 bases, there was a span of 14 bases. The CDR3 loop reads CATSRDLPRGDQPQHF. CDR3 sequence (DNA): TGTGCCACCAGCAGAGATCTTCCGCGAGGCGATCAGCCCCAGCATTTT.

The chain couples TRBV19 to TRBJ2-4, with TRBD1 as a possible D gene (6 bases). Germline V gives CDR1 LNHDA, CDR2 SQIVND (reference sequence). This CDR3 is built from 16 residues. Trimming stripped 1 base from V and 0 bases from J, with 10 bases between. The CDR3 sequence: CASSIGGTLAKNIQYF. In DNA, the CDR3 is TGTGCCAGTAGTATAGGGGGGACACTAGCCAAAAACATTCAGTACTTC.

V and J are TRBV7-9 and TRBJ1-4; D not certain. Germline V lookup: CDR1 SEHNR, CDR2 FQNEAQ (reference sequence). This CDR3 region has 16 residues. Between the trimmed V and J ends, which lost 1 base and 3 bases, there was a span of 12 bases. The CDR3 DNA sequence: TGTGCCAGCAGCTTAGGTCTGGTGAAAGCTAATGAAAAACTGTTTTTT. Residues: CASSLGLVKANEKLFF.

The chain uses TRBV28 and TRBJ2-5, with 7 positions matching TRBD2. V gave up 3 bases and J gave up 3 bases; unmatched junction bases: 13. CDR1 is MDHEN, CDR2 SYDVKM, per germline. The CDR3 consists of 17 residues. The CDR3 spells CASSFLLSGRGKETQYF. In DNA form, the CDR3 reads TGTGCCAGCAGTTTCCTACTATCGGGGCGGGGGAAAGAGACCCAGTACTTC.